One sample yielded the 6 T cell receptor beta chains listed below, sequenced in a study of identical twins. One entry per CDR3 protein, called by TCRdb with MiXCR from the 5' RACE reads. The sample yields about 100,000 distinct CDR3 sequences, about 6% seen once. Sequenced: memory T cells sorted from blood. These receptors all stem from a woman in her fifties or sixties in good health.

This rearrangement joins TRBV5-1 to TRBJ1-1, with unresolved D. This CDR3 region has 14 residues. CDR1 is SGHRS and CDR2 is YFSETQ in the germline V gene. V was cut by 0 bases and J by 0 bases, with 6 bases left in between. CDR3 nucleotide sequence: TGCGCCAGCAGCTTGGAACCGCTGAACACTGAAGCTTTCTTT. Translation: CASSLEPLNTEAFF.

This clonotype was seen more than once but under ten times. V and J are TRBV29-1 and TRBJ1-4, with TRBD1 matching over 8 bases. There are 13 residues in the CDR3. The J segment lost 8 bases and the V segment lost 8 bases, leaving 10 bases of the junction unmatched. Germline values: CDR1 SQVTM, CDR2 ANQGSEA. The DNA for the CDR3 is TGCAGCACGAAGGACAGGGTGGGGGAAAAACTGTTTTTT. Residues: CSTKDRVGEKLFF.

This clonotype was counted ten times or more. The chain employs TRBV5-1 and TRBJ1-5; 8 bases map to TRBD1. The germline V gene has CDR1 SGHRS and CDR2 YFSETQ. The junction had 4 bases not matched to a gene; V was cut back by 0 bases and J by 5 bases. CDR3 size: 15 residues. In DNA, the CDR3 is TGCGCCAGCAGCTTGGCACCAGGGGGCGATCAGCCCCAGCATTTT. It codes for CASSLAPGGDQPQHF. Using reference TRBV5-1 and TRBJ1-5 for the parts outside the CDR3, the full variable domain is KAGVTQTPRYLIKTRGQQVTLSCSPISGHRSVSWYQQTPGQGLQFLFEYFSETQRNKGNFPGRFSGRQFSNSRSEMNVSTLELGDSALYLCASSLAPGGDQPQHFGDGTRLSIL.

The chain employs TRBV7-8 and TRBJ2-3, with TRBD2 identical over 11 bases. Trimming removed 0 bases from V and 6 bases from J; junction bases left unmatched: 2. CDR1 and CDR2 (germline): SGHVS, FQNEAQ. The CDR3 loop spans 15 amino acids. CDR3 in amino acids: CASSLATSGKDTQYF. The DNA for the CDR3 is TGTGCCAGCAGCTTAGCGACTAGCGGGAAGGATACGCAGTATTTT. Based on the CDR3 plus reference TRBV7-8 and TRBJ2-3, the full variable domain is GAGVSQSPRYKVAKRGQDVALRCDPISGHVSLFWYQQALGQGPEFLTYFQNEAQLDKSGLPSDRFFAERPEGSVSTLKIQRTQQEDSAVYLCASSLATSGKDTQYFGPGTRLTVL.

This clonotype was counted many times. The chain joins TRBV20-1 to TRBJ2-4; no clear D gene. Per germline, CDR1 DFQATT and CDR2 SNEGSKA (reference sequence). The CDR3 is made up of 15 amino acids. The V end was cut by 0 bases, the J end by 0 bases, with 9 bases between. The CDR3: CSARDPRLAKNIQYF. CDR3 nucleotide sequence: TGCAGTGCTAGAGATCCCCGGCTAGCCAAAAACATTCAGTACTTC.

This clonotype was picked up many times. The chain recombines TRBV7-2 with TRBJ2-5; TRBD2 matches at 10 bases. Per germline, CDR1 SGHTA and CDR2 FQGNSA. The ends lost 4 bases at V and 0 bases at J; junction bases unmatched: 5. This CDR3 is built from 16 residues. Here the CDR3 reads CASSSWTSGNQETQYF. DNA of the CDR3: TGTGCCAGCAGCTCTTGGACTAGCGGAAACCAAGAGACCCAGTACTTC.